The 15 T cell receptor beta chains reported below all come from one sample, sequenced in a study of T cell changes during pregnancy in multiple sclerosis. Here immunoSEQ multiplex PCR was the method, and the copy in TCRdb shows in-frame clones only, minus some. The repertoire holds over 50,000 clones, around 90% seen once, with approximately 1.5% in the top ten. Source: peripheral blood, taken in the third trimester of pregnancy. Receptors originate from a female donor in good health, enrolled as a control in a pregnancy study.

This clone has more than one count but fewer than ten. This chain links TRBV7-2 with TRBJ1-1; D remains ambiguous. V was clipped by 5 bases and J by 7 bases, with 8 bases between them. CDR3 length: 11 amino acids. Germline V lookup: CDR1 SGHTA, CDR2 FQGNSA. The CDR3 region is CASSHEGEAFF. CDR3 DNA sequence: TGTGCCAGCAGCCACGAGGGTGAAGCTTTCTTT. Combining the CDR3 with reference TRBV7-2 and TRBJ1-1 gives the whole variable domain GAGVSQSPSNKVTEKGKDVELRCDPISGHTALYWYRQSLGQGLEFLIYFQGNSAPDKSGLPSDRFSAERTGGSVSTLTIQRTQQEDSAVYLCASSHEGEAFFGQGTRLTVV.

The genes are TRBV7-2 and TRBJ2-2, with D possibly being TRBD1 (6 bases). V lost 4 bases and J lost 8, with 11 bases in between. The CDR3 runs to 13 residues. The germline CDR1 and CDR2 sequences are SGHTA and FQGNSA. The CDR3 loop is CASSSDRTGELFF. CDR3 DNA: TGTGCCAGCAGCTCGGACAGAACTGGGGAGCTGTTTTTT.

The chain recombines TRBV7-9 with TRBJ1-1; a weak D match, TRBD1 (6 bases). CDR3 length equals 15 residues. Trimming pared 5 bases from V and 4 bases from J, leaving 17 bases between. Germline assignment: CDR1 SEHNR and CDR2 FQNEAQ (reference sequence). This CDR3 is CASSPPTGYGTEAFF. The DNA of the CDR3 is TGTGCCAGCAGCCCCCCAACAGGGTACGGCACTGAAGCTTTCTTT.

The chain joins TRBV7-9 to TRBJ2-7, with 9 positions matching TRBD2. The CDR3 contains 15 residues. The junction had 6 bases not matched to a gene; V was cut back by 6 bases and J by 0 bases. Per germline, CDR1 SEHNR and CDR2 FQNEAQ (reference sequence). DNA for the CDR3: TGTGCCAGCAGTGCCGGGACTAGCTTCTCCTACGAGCAGTACTTC. Its protein product is CASSAGTSFSYEQYF.

V gene TRBV30 combines with J gene TRBJ1-4; 7 bases line up with TRBD1. The trim removed 8 bases at V and 8 bases at J, leaving 8 bases unmatched. From germline, CDR1 is GTSNPN and CDR2 SVGIG (reference sequence). The CDR3 extends over 12 amino acids. CDR3 in amino acids: CAADRDGEKLFF. As DNA, the CDR3 is TGTGCCGCCGACAGGGACGGGGAAAAACTGTTTTTT.

The chain couples TRBV6-5 to TRBJ1-1; no firm D call. V shed 9 bases and J shed 2 bases, with 7 bases lying between them. Per germline, CDR1 MNHEY and CDR2 SVGAGI. The CDR3 runs 11 residues. CDR3 residues: CASRLNTEAFF. The CDR3 nucleotides read TGTGCCAGTAGACTCAACACTGAAGCTTTCTTT.

The J gene is TRBJ1-6, the V gene TRBV19; D not resolved. Germline CDR1 reads LNHDA; CDR2 reads SQIVND (reference sequence). The CDR3 is 14 residues long. The germline V and J ends were trimmed by 3 bases and 7 bases, with 10 bases remaining between them. Here the CDR3 reads CASSMGVWNSPLHF. In DNA, the CDR3 is TGTGCCAGTAGTATGGGCGTCTGGAATTCACCCCTCCACTTT. The complete variable domain, with remaining parts taken from reference TRBV19 and TRBJ1-6, reads DGGITQSPKYLFRKEGQNVTLSCEQNLNHDAMYWYRQDPGQGLRLIYYSQIVNDFQKGDIAEGYSVSREKKESFPLTVTSAQKNPTAFYLCASSMGVWNSPLHFGNGTRLTVT.

The genes are TRBV6-4 and TRBJ1-2, with TRBD1 identical over 9 bases. V lost 4 bases to trimming and J lost 6 bases; unmatched junction nucleotides: 9. Germline-derived CDR1 and CDR2 are MRHNA and SNTAGT. This CDR3 has 15 residues. The CDR3 DNA sequence: TGTGCCAGCAGTGCTAATTACAGGGGGCGAGATGGCTACACCTTC. Translating gives CASSANYRGRDGYTF.

The chain carries TRBV6-1 and TRBJ2-4; 7 bases line up with TRBD1. CDR1 and CDR2 from the germline V gene are MNHNS and SASEGT. V lost 4 bases to trimming and J lost 0 bases; unmatched junction nucleotides: 3. The CDR3 contains 15 residues. This CDR3 is CASSARTGAKNIQYF. In nucleotides, the CDR3 is TGTGCCAGCAGTGCTAGGACAGGAGCCAAAAACATTCAGTACTTC.

This clone was seen more than once but under ten times. The gene calls are TRBV25-1 and TRBJ1-1; tentatively, D is TRBD1 (5 bases). This CDR3 contains 13 residues. Germline values: CDR1 MGHDK, CDR2 SYGVNS. V was cut by 6 bases and J by 1 base, with 9 bases left in between. CDR3 sequence (DNA): TGTGCCAGCAGAAGGGGTTGGAACACTGAAGCTTTCTTT. Amino acids: CASRRGWNTEAFF.

The CDR3 here is CASSLEVGRERGKLFF. In DNA, the CDR3 is TGTGCCAGCAGCTTGGAGGTGGGCAGGGAAAGGGGAAAACTGTTTTTT. J is TRBJ1-4 and V is TRBV5-6; D might be TRBD1 (5 bases). Trimming shortened V by 0 bases and J by 10 bases, and 19 bases separated the two germline ends. This CDR3 spans 16 amino acids. Germline V lookup: CDR1 SGHDT, CDR2 YYEEEE.

The V and J genes are TRBV5-1 and TRBJ1-5; D is unclear. This CDR3 comprises 15 residues. In germline, CDR1 is SGHRS, CDR2 YFSETQ. With 4 bases removed from V and 2 bases from J, the gap between germline ends came to 13 bases. The CDR3 reads CASSKDPGGNQPQHF. The CDR3 DNA reads TGCGCCAGCAGCAAGGACCCCGGGGGCAATCAGCCCCAGCATTTT.

This chain joins TRBV10-3 and TRBJ2-7; 16 bases agree with TRBD2. J gave up 5 bases and V 6 bases, and 10 bases lay outside the gene matches. The germline V gene encodes CDR1 ENHRY and CDR2 SYGVKD. This CDR3 contains 17 residues. CDR3 amino acids: CAIRTGTSGGAGHEQYF. DNA of the CDR3: TGTGCCATCAGAACCGGGACTAGCGGGGGGGCCGGTCACGAGCAGTACTTC.

The rearrangement uses TRBV9 and TRBJ2-3; D unclear. Trimming stripped 0 bases from V and 0 bases from J, with 8 bases between. Germline V gives CDR1 SGDLS, CDR2 YYNGEE. The CDR3 contains 15 residues. CDR3 residues: CASSVGRSSTDTQYF. CDR3 sequence (DNA): TGTGCCAGCAGCGTAGGTAGATCTAGCACAGATACGCAGTATTTT.

The chain links TRBV7-9 to TRBJ1-3, with TRBD1 matching 7 bases. CDR1 and CDR2 (germline): SEHNR, FQNEAQ (reference sequence). CDR3 length: 15 residues. V gave up 4 bases and J gave up 0 bases; unmatched junction bases: 3. The CDR3 loop is CASSYNRGSGNTIYF. The CDR3 DNA follows: TGTGCCAGCAGCTACAACAGGGGCTCTGGAAACACCATATATTTT.